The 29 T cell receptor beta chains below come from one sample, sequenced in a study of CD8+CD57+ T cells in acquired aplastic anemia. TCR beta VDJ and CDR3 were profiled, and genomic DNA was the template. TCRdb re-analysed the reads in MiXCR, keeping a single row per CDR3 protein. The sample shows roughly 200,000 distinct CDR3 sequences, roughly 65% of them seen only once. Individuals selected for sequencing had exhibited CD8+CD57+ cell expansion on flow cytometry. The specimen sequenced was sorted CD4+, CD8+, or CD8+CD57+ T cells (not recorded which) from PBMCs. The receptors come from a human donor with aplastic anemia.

The CDR3 DNA reads TGTGCCAGTAGTGCCGGTCAAGTTGGCAATGAGCAGTTCTTC. It encodes CASSAGQVGNEQFF. The chain employs TRBV19 and TRBJ2-1; D is unresolved. Germline CDR1 LNHDA, CDR2 SQIVND (reference sequence). The CDR3 consists of 14 residues. The V end lost 5 bases, the J end lost 6 bases, and 14 bases lay between the germline ends.

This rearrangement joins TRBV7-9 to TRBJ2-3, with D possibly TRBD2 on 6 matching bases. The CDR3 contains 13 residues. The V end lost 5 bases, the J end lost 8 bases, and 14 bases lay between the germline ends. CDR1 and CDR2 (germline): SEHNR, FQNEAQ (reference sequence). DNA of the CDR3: TGTGCCAGCAGCCCTACTGAGCGGGCTACGCAGTATTTT. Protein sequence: CASSPTERATQYF. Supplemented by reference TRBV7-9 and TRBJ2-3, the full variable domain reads DTGVSQNPRHKITKRGQNVTFRCDPISEHNRLYWYRQTLGQGPEFLTYFQNEAQLEKSRLLSDRFSAERPKGSFSTLEIQRTEQGDSAMYLCASSPTERATQYFGPGTRLTVL.

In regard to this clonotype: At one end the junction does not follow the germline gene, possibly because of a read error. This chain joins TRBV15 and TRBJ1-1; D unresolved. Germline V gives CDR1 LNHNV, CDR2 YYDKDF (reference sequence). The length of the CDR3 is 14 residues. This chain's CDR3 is CAISRVGSDTEAFF. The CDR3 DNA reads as TGTGCCATCAGCAGAGTGGGGAGCGACACTGAAGCTTTCTTT.

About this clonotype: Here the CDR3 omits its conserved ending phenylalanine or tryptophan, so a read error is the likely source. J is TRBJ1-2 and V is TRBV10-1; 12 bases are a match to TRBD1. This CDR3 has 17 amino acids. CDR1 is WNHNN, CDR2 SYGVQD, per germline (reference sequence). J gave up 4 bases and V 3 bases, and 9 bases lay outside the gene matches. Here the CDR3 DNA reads TGCGCCAGCAGTGATAAGTGGGGACAGGGGGCGGGCTATGGCTACACCCTC. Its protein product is CASSDKWGQGAGYGYTL.

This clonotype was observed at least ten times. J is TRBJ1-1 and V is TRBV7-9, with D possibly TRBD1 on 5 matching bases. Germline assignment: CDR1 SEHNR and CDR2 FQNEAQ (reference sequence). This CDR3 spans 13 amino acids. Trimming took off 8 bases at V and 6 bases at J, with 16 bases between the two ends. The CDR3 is CASALKGEPEAFF. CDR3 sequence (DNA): TGTGCCAGCGCCCTTAAAGGGGAACCTGAAGCTTTCTTT. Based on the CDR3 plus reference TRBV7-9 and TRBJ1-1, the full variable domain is DTGVSQNPRHKITKRGQNVTFRCDPISEHNRLYWYRQTLGQGPEFLTYFQNEAQLEKSRLLSDRFSAERPKGSFSTLEIQRTEQGDSAMYLCASALKGEPEAFFGQGTRLTVV.

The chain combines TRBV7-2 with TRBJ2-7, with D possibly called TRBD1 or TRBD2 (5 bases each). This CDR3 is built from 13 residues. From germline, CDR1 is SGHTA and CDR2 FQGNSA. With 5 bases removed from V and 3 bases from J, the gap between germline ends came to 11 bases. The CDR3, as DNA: TGTGCCAGCAGCGCTCGGGACGGCTACGAGCAGTACTTC. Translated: CASSARDGYEQYF.

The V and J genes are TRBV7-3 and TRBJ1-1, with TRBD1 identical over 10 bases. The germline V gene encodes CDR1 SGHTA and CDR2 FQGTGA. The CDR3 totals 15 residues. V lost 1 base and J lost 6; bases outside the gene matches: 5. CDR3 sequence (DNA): TGTGCCAGCAGCTTAATAAGGGGACAGGGGTCTGAAGCTTTCTTT. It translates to CASSLIRGQGSEAFF.

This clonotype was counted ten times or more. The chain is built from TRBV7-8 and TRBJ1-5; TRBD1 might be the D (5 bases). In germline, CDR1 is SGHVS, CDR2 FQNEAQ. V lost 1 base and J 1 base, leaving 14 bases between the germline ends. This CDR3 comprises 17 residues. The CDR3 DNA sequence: TGTGCCAGCAGCTTAGTCGAAGGACACTGGAGCAATCAGCCCCAGCATTTT. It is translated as CASSLVEGHWSNQPQHF.

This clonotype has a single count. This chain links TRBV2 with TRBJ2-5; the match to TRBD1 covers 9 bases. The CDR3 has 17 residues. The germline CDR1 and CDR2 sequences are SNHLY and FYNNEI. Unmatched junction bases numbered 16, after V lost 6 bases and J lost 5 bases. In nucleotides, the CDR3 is TGTGCCAGCAGGCCCAAACAGGGGGCGCGGTCCAGGGAGACCCAGTACTTC. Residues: CASRPKQGARSRETQYF.

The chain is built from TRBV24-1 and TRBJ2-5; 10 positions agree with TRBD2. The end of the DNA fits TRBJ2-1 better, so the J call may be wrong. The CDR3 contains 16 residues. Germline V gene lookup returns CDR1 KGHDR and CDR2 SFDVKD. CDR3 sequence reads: CATSDSGLADNNEQFF. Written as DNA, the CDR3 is TGTGCCACCAGTGATTCAGGACTAGCGGACAACAATGAGCAGTTCTTC.

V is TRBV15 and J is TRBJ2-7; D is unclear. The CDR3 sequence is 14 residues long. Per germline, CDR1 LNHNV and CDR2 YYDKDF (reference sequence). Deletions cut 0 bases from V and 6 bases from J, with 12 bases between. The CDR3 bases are TGTGCCACCAGCAGAGATCCGGCCCCCCTCGAGCAGTACTTC. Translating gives CATSRDPAPLEQYF. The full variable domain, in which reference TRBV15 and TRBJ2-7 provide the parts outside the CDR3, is DAMVIQNPRYQVTQFGKPVTLSCSQTLNHNVMYWYQQKSSQAPKLLFHYYDKDFNNEADTPDNFQSRRPNTSFCFLDIRSPGLGDTAMYLCATSRDPAPLEQYFGPGTRLTVT.

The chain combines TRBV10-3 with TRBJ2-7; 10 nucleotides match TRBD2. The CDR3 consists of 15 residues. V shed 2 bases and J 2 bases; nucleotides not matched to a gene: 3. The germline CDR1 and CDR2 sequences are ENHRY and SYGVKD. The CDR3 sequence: CAISEGLAATYEQYF. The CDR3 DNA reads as TGTGCCATCAGTGAGGGACTAGCGGCGACCTACGAGCAGTACTTC.

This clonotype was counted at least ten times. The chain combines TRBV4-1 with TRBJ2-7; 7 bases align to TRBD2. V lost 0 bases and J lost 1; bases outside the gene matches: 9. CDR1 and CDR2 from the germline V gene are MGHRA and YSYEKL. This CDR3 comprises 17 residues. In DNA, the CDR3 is TGCGCCAGCAGCCAAGAGGTGGAAGGGCGGGGGTCCTACGAGCAGTACTTC. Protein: CASSQEVEGRGSYEQYF.

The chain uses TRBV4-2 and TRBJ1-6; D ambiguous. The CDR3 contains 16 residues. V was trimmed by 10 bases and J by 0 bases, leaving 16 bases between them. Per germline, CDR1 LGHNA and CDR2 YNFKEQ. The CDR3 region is CATIGRAYSYNSPLHF. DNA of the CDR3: TGTGCCACCATAGGACGGGCCTACTCCTATAATTCACCCCTCCACTTT.

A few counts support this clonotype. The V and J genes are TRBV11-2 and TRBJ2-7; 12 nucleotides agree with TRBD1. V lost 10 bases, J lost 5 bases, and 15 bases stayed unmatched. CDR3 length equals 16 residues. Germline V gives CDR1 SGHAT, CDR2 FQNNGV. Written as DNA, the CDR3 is TGTGCCACCAGTGACCACGGGACAGGGGGCTTCAACGAGCAGTACTTC. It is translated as CATSDHGTGGFNEQYF. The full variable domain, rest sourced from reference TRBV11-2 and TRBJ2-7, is EAGVAQSPRYKIIEKRQSVAFWCNPISGHATLYWYQQILGQGPKLLIQFQNNGVVDDSQLPKDRFSAERLKGVDSTLKIQPAKLEDSAVYLCATSDHGTGGFNEQYFGPGTRLTVT.

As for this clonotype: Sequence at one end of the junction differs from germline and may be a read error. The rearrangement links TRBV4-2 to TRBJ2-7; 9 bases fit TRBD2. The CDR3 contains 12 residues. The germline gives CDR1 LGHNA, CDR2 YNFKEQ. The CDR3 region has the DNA TGTGCCAGCAGTCAAGCGGGGGGCGAGCAGTACTTC. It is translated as CASSQAGGEQYF.

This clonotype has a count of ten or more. The DNA for the CDR3 is TGTGCCAGCAGTGAAGGTAGCTCCTACGAGCAGTACTTC. Translated, it gives CASSEGSSYEQYF. The chain couples TRBV2 to TRBJ2-7; D is uncertain. The CDR3 is 13 amino acids. Germline CDR1 and CDR2: SNHLY and FYNNEI. Trimming stripped 1 base from V and 0 bases from J, with 4 bases between.

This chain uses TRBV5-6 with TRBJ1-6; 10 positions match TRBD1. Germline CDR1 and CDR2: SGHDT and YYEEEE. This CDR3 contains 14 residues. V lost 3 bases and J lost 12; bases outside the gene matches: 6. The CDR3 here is CASSSGQGIGPLHF. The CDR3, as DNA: TGTGCCAGCAGCTCGGGACAGGGGATCGGACCCCTCCACTTT.

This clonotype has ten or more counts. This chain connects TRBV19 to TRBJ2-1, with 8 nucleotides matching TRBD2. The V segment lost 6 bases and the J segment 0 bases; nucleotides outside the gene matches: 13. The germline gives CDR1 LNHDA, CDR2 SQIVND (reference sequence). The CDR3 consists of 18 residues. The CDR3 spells CASSLGAGGFSSYNEQFF. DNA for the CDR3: TGTGCCAGTAGCCTTGGGGCGGGGGGCTTTAGCTCCTACAATGAGCAGTTCTTC.

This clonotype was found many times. The DNA of the CDR3 is TGCAGTGCTATATATTGGGAGTCGGACTATGGCTACACCTTC. This gives the protein CSAIYWESDYGYTF. The chain links TRBV20-1 to TRBJ1-2; no clear D. The CDR3 contains 14 residues. V shed 4 bases and J shed 3 bases, with 15 bases lying between them. Germline V CDR1 and CDR2: DFQATT, SNEGSKA (reference sequence).

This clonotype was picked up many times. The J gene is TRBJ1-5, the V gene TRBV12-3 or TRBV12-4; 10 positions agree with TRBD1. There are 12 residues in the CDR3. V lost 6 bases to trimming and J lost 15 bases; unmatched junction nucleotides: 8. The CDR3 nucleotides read TGTGCCAGCAGCCCCCACGACAGGGGGCTGCATTTT. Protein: CASSPHDRGLHF.

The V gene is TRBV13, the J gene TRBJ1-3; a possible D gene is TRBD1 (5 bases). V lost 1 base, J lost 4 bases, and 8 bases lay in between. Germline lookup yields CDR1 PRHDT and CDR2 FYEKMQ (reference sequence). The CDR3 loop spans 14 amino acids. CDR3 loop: CASSLEQAGNTIYF. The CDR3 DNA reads TGTGCCAGCAGCTTAGAACAGGCGGGAAACACCATATATTTT.

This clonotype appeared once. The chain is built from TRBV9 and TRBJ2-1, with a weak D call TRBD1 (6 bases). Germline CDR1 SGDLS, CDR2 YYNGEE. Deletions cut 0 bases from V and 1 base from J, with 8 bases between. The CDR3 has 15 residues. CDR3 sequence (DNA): TGTGCCAGCAGCGTAGTGGACAGTTCCTACAATGAGCAGTTCTTC. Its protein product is CASSVVDSSYNEQFF.

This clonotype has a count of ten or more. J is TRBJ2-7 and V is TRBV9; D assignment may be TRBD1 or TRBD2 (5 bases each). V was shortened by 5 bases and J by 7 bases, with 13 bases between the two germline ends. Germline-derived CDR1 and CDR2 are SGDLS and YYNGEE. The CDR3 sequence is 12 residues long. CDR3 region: CASSKGSGEQYF. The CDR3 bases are TGTGCCAGCAGTAAGGGGTCGGGGGAGCAGTACTTC.

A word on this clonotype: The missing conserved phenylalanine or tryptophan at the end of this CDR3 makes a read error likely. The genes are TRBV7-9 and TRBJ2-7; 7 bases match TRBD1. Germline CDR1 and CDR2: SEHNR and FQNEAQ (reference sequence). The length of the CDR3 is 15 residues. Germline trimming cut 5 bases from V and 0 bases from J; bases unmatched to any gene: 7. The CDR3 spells CASSPGQAYSYEQYC. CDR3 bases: TGTGCCAGCAGCCCCGGACAGGCTTACTCCTACGAGCAGTACTGC.

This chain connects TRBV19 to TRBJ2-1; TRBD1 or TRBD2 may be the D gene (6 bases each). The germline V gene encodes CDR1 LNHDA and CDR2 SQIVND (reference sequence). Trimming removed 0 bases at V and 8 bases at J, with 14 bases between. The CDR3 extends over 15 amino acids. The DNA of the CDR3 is TGTGCCAGTAGTATAGAGGGGGGCGTTATCCATGAGCAGTTCTTC. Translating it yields CASSIEGGVIHEQFF.

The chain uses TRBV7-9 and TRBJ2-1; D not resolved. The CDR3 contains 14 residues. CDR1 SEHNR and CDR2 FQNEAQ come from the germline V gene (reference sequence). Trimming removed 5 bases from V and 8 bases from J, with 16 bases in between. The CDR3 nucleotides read TGTGCCAGCAGCGTAGGGCCAGAGTACGATGAGCAGTTCTTC. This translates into CASSVGPEYDEQFF.

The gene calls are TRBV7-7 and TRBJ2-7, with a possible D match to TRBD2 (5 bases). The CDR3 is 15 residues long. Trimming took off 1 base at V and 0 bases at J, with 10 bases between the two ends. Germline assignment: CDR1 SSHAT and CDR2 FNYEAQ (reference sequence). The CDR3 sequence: CASSLGPGSSYEQYF. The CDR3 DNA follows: TGTGCCAGCAGCTTAGGACCGGGATCCTCCTACGAGCAGTACTTC.

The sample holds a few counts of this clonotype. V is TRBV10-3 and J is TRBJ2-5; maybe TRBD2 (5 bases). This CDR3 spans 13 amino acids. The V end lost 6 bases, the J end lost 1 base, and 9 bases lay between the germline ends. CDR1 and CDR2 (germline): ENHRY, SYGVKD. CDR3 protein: CAIRSGTQETQYF. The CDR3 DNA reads TGTGCCATCAGGAGCGGCACCCAAGAGACCCAGTACTTC.